Below, 27 T cell receptor beta chains from the same sample are listed, as sequenced in a study of molecular identifiers for immune sequencing clone quantification. TCRdb itself ran the PCR reads through MiXCR, one entry per CDR3 protein. The sample includes 600,000 to 650,000 distinct CDR3 sequences, nearly 20% of them seen just once. Input material: naive CD8+ T cells from blood, with Jurkat cell RNA spiked in. Noted subset: FACS-sorted CD8+CD4-CCR7+CD45RA+ naive T cells. The receptors shown here come from a human donor in good health. Some libraries in this study had Jurkat cell RNA spiked in.

This clonotype has more than one count but fewer than ten. The DNA for the CDR3 is TGTGCCAGCAGCCATGATATCTGGGGGACAGGGGTCAACAATGAGCAGTTCTTC. Protein sequence: CASSHDIWGTGVNNEQFF. The chain is built from TRBV4-2 and TRBJ2-1, with 10 nucleotides matching TRBD1. The J segment lost 5 bases and the V segment lost 3 bases, leaving 13 bases of the junction unmatched. This CDR3 comprises 18 residues. CDR1 LGHNA and CDR2 YNFKEQ come from the germline V gene.

This clonotype was detected ten times or more. The J gene is TRBJ2-7, the V gene TRBV20-1, with D possibly matching TRBD2 (6 bases). This CDR3 has 13 amino acids. Germline CDR1 is DFQATT and CDR2 is SNEGSKA (reference sequence). The V gene lost 6 bases and the J gene lost 0 bases, with 12 bases spanning the gap. The CDR3 sequence is CSASHGSSYEQYF. The CDR3 nucleotides are TGCAGTGCCTCGCACGGGAGCTCCTACGAGCAGTACTTC.

This clonotype has ten or more counts. The rearrangement links TRBV5-1 to TRBJ2-7; D ambiguous. Trimming cost V 0 bases and J 6 bases, with 13 bases left between them. This CDR3 has 14 amino acids. The V gene's germline CDR1 is SGHRS and CDR2 YFSETQ. DNA for the CDR3: TGCGCCAGCAGCTTGGCCATTTCAGGTCCCGAGCAGTACTTC. Translating it yields CASSLAISGPEQYF.

Note on this clonotype: The junction departs from germline at one end; a sequencing error may be responsible. The gene calls are TRBV6-5 and TRBJ2-3; 9 bases are a match to TRBD1. From germline, CDR1 is MNHEY and CDR2 SVGAGI. The CDR3 runs 15 residues. In DNA, the CDR3 is TGTGCCAGCAATTACTCGGGACAGGGTACAGATACGCAGTATTTT. As protein: CASNYSGQGTDTQYF.

Ten or more counts support this clonotype. The chain couples TRBV9 to TRBJ1-1; D not certain. The V gene lost 3 bases and the J gene lost 0 bases, with 12 bases spanning the gap. The CDR3 is made up of 15 amino acids. Germline-derived CDR1 and CDR2 are SGDLS and YYNGEE. CDR3 sequence reads: CASSAYIGMNTEAFF. The CDR3 DNA reads TGTGCCAGCAGCGCCTACATAGGGATGAACACTGAAGCTTTCTTT.

This clonotype was seen more than once but under ten times. V gene TRBV15 combines with J gene TRBJ2-5, with a weak D call TRBD2 (6 bases). V shed 3 bases and J shed 2 bases, with 16 bases lying between them. Germline loops: CDR1 LNHNV, CDR2 YYDKDF (reference sequence). This CDR3 contains 16 residues. Here the CDR3 reads CATSRTLAAPQETQYF. The CDR3 nucleotides are TGTGCCACCAGCAGGACCTTAGCGGCGCCGCAAGAGACCCAGTACTTC.

To note about this clonotype: This is likely a read error, given that the CDR3 carries no conserved phenylalanine or tryptophan at its end. J is TRBJ1-1 and V is TRBV28; no firm D call. The V end was cut by 2 bases, the J end by 10 bases, with 11 bases between. The CDR3 extends over 12 amino acids. Germline CDR1 MDHEN, CDR2 SYDVKM. The CDR3 loop is CASSLQGNLAFS. For the CDR3, the DNA is TGTGCCAGCAGTTTACAAGGCAATTTAGCTTTCTCT.

This clonotype has only a few counts. The V and J genes are TRBV29-1 and TRBJ2-7; 10 bases line up with TRBD2. The CDR3 totals 17 residues. The trim removed 6 bases at V and 0 bases at J, leaving 14 bases unmatched. Germline CDR1 SQVTM, CDR2 ANQGSEA. The CDR3 bases are TGCAGCGTCCACGGGAACTTAGCGGGAGGCGACTCCTACGAGCAGTACTTC. This encodes CSVHGNLAGGDSYEQYF.

This clonotype has just a few counts. V is TRBV27 and J is TRBJ2-1; D call uncertain. CDR1 and CDR2 (germline): MNHEY, SMNVEV (reference sequence). The V gene lost 5 bases and the J gene lost 5 bases, with 16 bases spanning the gap. The CDR3 has 15 amino acids. The CDR3 reads CASSPPGSLNNEQFF. The CDR3 DNA reads as TGTGCCAGCAGTCCGCCCGGATCCCTGAACAATGAGCAGTTCTTC.

This clonotype was observed a handful of times. This chain joins TRBV27 and TRBJ2-3, with D possibly called TRBD1 or TRBD2 (6 bases each). Germline V gives CDR1 MNHEY, CDR2 SMNVEV (reference sequence). The CDR3 is 13 amino acids. Between the trimmed V and J ends, which lost 5 bases and 5 bases, there was a span of 11 bases. The CDR3 is CASSPRGQDTQYF. CDR3 sequence (DNA): TGTGCCAGCAGTCCTCGGGGGCAAGATACGCAGTATTTT.

A remark on this clonotype: This may come from a read error, since a much larger clone is one base off. The J gene is TRBJ2-2, the V gene TRBV2; maybe TRBD1 (6 bases). The CDR3 has 13 residues. Germline-derived CDR1 and CDR2 are SNHLY and FYNNEI. CDR3 in DNA: TGTGGCAGACAGGACCTGAACACCGGGGAGCTGTTTTTT. This encodes CGRQDLNTGELFF. The full variable domain, in which reference TRBV2 and TRBJ2-2 provide the parts outside the CDR3, is EPEVTQTPSHQVTQMGQEVILRCVPISNHLYFYWYRQILGQKVEFLVSFYNNEISEKSEIFDDQFSVERPDGSNFTLKIRSTKLEDSAMYFCGRQDLNTGELFFGEGSRLTVL.

This clonotype was counted between two and nine times. This CDR3 fails to terminate in the conserved phenylalanine or tryptophan, so it likely reflects a read error. The chain employs TRBV7-9 and TRBJ2-1; perhaps D is TRBD1 or TRBD2 (5 bases each). The CDR3 is made up of 13 amino acids. Trimming pared 7 bases from V and 5 bases from J, leaving 12 bases between. Germline V gene sequence: CDR1 SEHNR, CDR2 FQNEAQ (reference sequence). The CDR3: CASIPQGHNEQFL. The CDR3 bases are TGTGCCAGCATCCCGCAGGGACACAATGAGCAGTTCCTC.

Remarks on this clonotype: A much larger clone lies a single base off, so this may be a read error. This chain uses TRBV30 with TRBJ2-3; D remains unclear. The CDR3 covers 14 residues. CDR1 is GTSNPN, CDR2 SVGIG, per germline (reference sequence). CDR3 nucleotide sequence: TGTGCCTGGAGTGATCCGCGTAGCACAGATACGCGGTATTTT. Encoded protein: CAWSDPRSTDTRYF. The full variable domain, completed using reference TRBV30 and TRBJ2-3, is SQTIHQWPATLVQPVGSPLSLECTVEGTSNPNLYWYRQAAGRGLQLLFYSVGIGQISSEVPQNLSASRPQDRQFILSSKKLLLSDSGFYLCAWSDPRSTDTRYFGPGTRLTVL.

This clonotype occurred a few times. This rearrangement joins TRBV27 to TRBJ2-1, with D perhaps TRBD2 (6 bases). The V end was cut by 7 bases, the J end by 4 bases, with 11 bases between. The germline V gene has CDR1 MNHEY and CDR2 SMNVEV (reference sequence). CDR3 size: 13 residues. The CDR3 bases are TGTGCCAGCATCGGTGGGGGGTACAATGAGCAGTTCTTC. This codes for CASIGGGYNEQFF.

There are a few counts of this clonotype. The chain has TRBV7-8 and TRBJ2-2; D gene ambiguous. The CDR3 runs to 15 residues. The germline CDR1 and CDR2 sequences are SGHVS and FQNEAQ. The V gene lost 2 bases and the J gene lost 5 bases, with 12 bases spanning the gap. The CDR3 region is CASSLRVSSTGELFF. The CDR3 DNA is TGTGCCAGCAGCTTACGGGTTAGCTCGACCGGGGAGCTGTTTTTT.

Concerning this clonotype: This sequence may be a read error, since a much larger clone differs from it by one base. The genes are TRBV6-1 and TRBJ1-1, with D possibly being TRBD1 (6 bases). CDR1 is MNHNS, CDR2 SASEGT, per germline. V lost 2 bases to trimming and J lost 3 bases, with 13 bases between them. The CDR3 totals 15 residues. CDR3 coding DNA: TGTGCCAGCAGTGAACAACAGGGCTTGGACACTGAAGCTTTCTTT. It encodes CASSEQQGLDTEAFF.

A remark on this clonotype: A single base separates this from a much larger clone, so it may be a read error. In this CDR3 the conserved last residue, phenylalanine or tryptophan, is missing, so a read error is likely. V usage is TRBV20-1 and J usage is TRBJ2-5; D is perhaps TRBD1 or TRBD2 (6 bases each). Germline V gene sequence: CDR1 DFQATT, CDR2 SNEGSKA (reference sequence). The CDR3 runs to 15 residues. Between the trimmed V and J ends, which lost 6 bases and 0 bases, there was a span of 17 bases. This CDR3 is CSAPEGGGYQETQYL. CDR3 coding DNA: TGCAGTGCACCCGAGGGGGGAGGCTACCAAGAGACCCAGTACCTC.

This clonotype was recorded a few times. The CDR3 here is CASRTGQIRYEQYF. The CDR3 bases are TGTGCCAGCAGGACCGGACAGATAAGATACGAGCAGTACTTC. V gene TRBV6-2 or TRBV6-3 combines with J gene TRBJ2-7; tentatively, D is TRBD1 (6 bases). V was pared by 6 bases and J by 4 bases, with 16 bases between. The germline CDR1 and CDR2 sequences are MNHEY and SVGEGT. This CDR3 is built from 14 residues.

This clonotype was found many times. The CDR3 sequence is CSVELSGRNYEQYF. The CDR3 bases are TGCAGCGTTGAACTGTCAGGGAGAAATTACGAGCAGTACTTC. The rearrangement joins TRBV29-1 to TRBJ2-7; the D gene could be TRBD1 or TRBD2 (5 bases each). This CDR3 has 14 residues. The V gene's germline CDR1 is SQVTM and CDR2 ANQGSEA. V dropped 2 bases and J dropped 4 bases, with 15 bases sitting between them.

The sample holds many counts of this clonotype. The chain carries TRBV6-5 and TRBJ1-1; the D is unclear. CDR3 length: 14 amino acids. The V end was cut by 5 bases, the J end by 7 bases, with 17 bases between. Germline CDR1 reads MNHEY; CDR2 reads SVGAGI. This chain's CDR3 is CASSRVVGQIEAFF. The CDR3 bases are TGTGCCAGCAGTCGTGTTGTGGGTCAAATTGAAGCTTTCTTT.

This clonotype was detected only a few times. CDR3 coding DNA: TGTGCCAGCAGTGATTATCGCCCGGCCAACTATGGCTACACCTTC. Amino acids: CASSDYRPANYGYTF. The chain joins TRBV6-4 to TRBJ1-2; D is uncertain. Germline V gene data show CDR1 as MRHNA and CDR2 as SNTAGT. V dropped 3 bases and J dropped 2 bases, with 13 bases sitting between them. There are 15 residues in the CDR3.

This clonotype was observed many times. The gene calls are TRBV6-6 and TRBJ1-1; tentatively, D is TRBD1 (6 bases). Germline V lookup: CDR1 MNHNY, CDR2 SVGAGI (reference sequence). With 0 bases removed from V and 0 bases from J, the gap between germline ends came to 14 bases. CDR3 size: 17 residues. The CDR3 region is CASSYSMAGALNTEAFF. The CDR3 DNA reads TGTGCCAGCAGTTACTCGATGGCAGGGGCACTGAACACTGAAGCTTTCTTT.

The J gene is TRBJ2-1, the V gene TRBV5-1; D gene ambiguous. Trimming left V 2 bases short and J 4 bases short, with 7 bases between. This CDR3 has 13 amino acids. Germline assignment: CDR1 SGHRS and CDR2 YFSETQ. In DNA, the CDR3 is TGCGCCAGCAGCTTTTGGCAGTACAATGAGCAGTTCTTC. The encoded protein is CASSFWQYNEQFF.

This clonotype was seen a few times. CDR3 nucleotide sequence: TGTGCCAGCAGCTTGGGTCTTGGCGGTCATGAGCAGTTCTTC. It codes for CASSLGLGGHEQFF. The V call is TRBV7-3, the J call TRBJ2-1; D is unresolved. The CDR3 contains 14 residues. In germline, CDR1 is SGHTA, CDR2 FQGTGA. The ends were cut back, 3 bases at V and 8 bases at J, with 14 bases in the middle.

This chain connects TRBV6-1 to TRBJ2-1, with 7 positions matching TRBD2. The CDR3 consists of 14 residues. The germline V gene has CDR1 MNHNS and CDR2 SASEGT. V gave up 9 bases and J gave up 4 bases; unmatched junction bases: 9. CDR3 residues: CASSEAGAYNEQFF. In DNA form, the CDR3 reads TGTGCCAGTTCTGAGGCGGGAGCTTACAATGAGCAGTTCTTC.

In this sample, this clonotype turned up many times. The V and J genes are TRBV12-3 or TRBV12-4 and TRBJ2-3; no firm D call. Trimming stripped 6 bases from V and 6 bases from J, with 13 bases between. This CDR3 region has 13 residues. This chain's CDR3 is CASSRVVEDTQYF. The CDR3 coding sequence is TGTGCCAGCAGCCGGGTCGTAGAGGATACGCAGTATTTT.

As concerns this clonotype: Given the absence of the conserved phenylalanine or tryptophan at the CDR3 end, a read error is likely. This chain uses TRBV14 with TRBJ2-3; D tentatively reads TRBD1 or TRBD2 (5 bases each). The ends were cut back, 0 bases at V and 1 base at J, with 14 bases in the middle. This CDR3 is built from 17 residues. Germline assignment: CDR1 SGHDN and CDR2 FVKESK. The CDR3 sequence is CASSQDGGGVRTDTQYS. In nucleotides, the CDR3 is TGTGCCAGCAGCCAAGATGGTGGGGGAGTCCGCACAGATACGCAGTATTCT.